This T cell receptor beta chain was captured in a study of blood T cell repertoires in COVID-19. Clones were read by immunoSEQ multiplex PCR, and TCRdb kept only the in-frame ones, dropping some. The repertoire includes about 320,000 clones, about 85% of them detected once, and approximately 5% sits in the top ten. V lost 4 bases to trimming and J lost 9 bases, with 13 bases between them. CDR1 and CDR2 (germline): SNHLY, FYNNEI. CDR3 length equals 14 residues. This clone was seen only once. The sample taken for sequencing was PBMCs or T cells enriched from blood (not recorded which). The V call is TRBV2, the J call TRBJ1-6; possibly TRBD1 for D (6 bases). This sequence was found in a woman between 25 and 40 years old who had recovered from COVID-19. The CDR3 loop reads CASSGGTPGSPLHF. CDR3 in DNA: TGTGCCAGCAGTGGAGGGACACCGGGTTCACCCCTCCACTTT.